These 21 T cell receptor beta chains originate from one sample sequenced in a study of T cell responses to AZD1222 COVID-19 vaccine. Using immunoSEQ multiplex PCR, the repertoire was profiled, and TCRdb retains in-frame clones only, with some absent. The sample lists roughly 110,000 clones; under 95% were seen once. Material: peripheral blood, obtained on day 0 of AZD1222 vaccination. These receptors originate from an adult in good health.

This clone was detected a few times. This sequence joins TRBV7-8 and TRBJ2-1; TRBD1 is a possible D gene (7 bases). Germline V gene sequence: CDR1 SGHVS, CDR2 FQNEAQ. V lost 5 bases and J lost 0, with 17 bases in between. The length of the CDR3 is 17 residues. The chain's CDR3 is CASSGGTAKSSYNEQFF. CDR3 sequence (DNA): TGTGCCAGCAGCGGGGGGACAGCGAAGAGCTCCTACAATGAGCAGTTCTTC.

The V call is TRBV29-1, the J call TRBJ2-7; TRBD1 matches at 7 bases. This CDR3 is 17 amino acids long. Germline CDR1 and CDR2: SQVTM and ANQGSEA. The CDR3 DNA is TGCAGTCAAACCCTTAACCCTTACGACAGGGCCCCCTACGAGCAGTACTTC. It encodes CSQTLNPYDRAPYEQYF.

Turning to this clone: This sample also contains other DNA sequences that code for the same CDR3. The chain carries TRBV7-2 and TRBJ1-5; 7 bases line up with TRBD1. CDR3 size: 15 residues. Per germline, CDR1 SGHTA and CDR2 FQGNSA. J was trimmed by 7 bases and V by 0 bases; bases with no gene match: 6. CDR3 DNA sequence: TGTGCCAGCAGCTTAGCAGGGGGCGCGGGACAGCCCCAGCATTTT. It encodes CASSLAGGAGQPQHF.

CDR3 in amino acids: CASQPRADSPLHF. CDR3 DNA sequence: TGTGCCAGCCAGCCAAGAGCGGATTCACCCCTCCACTTT. The chain employs TRBV14 and TRBJ1-6; D remains ambiguous. CDR3 size: 13 residues. V was shortened by 8 bases and J by 8 bases, with 13 bases between the two germline ends. CDR1 and CDR2 from the germline V gene are SGHDN and FVKESK.

There are a few counts of this clone. The chain links TRBV2 to TRBJ1-6; no clear D gene. Looked up from germline, CDR1 is SNHLY and CDR2 is FYNNEI. The CDR3 contains 15 residues. V was clipped by 1 base and J by 4 bases, with 8 bases between them. The chain's CDR3 is CASSEGSWYNSPLHF. Written as DNA, the CDR3 is TGTGCCAGCAGTGAAGGTTCGTGGTATAATTCACCCCTCCACTTT.

The chain combines TRBV5-1 with TRBJ2-7, with D perhaps TRBD1 (6 bases). Per germline, CDR1 SGHRS and CDR2 YFSETQ. This CDR3 has 14 residues. V was trimmed by 0 bases and J by 4 bases, leaving 11 bases between them. The CDR3 sequence: CASSLAGARYEQYF. For the CDR3, the DNA is TGCGCCAGCAGCTTGGCAGGGGCGCGGTACGAGCAGTACTTC.

The chain couples TRBV10-3 to TRBJ1-4, with 8 bases aligning to TRBD1. V lost 2 bases, J lost 7 bases, and 3 bases stayed unmatched. The V gene's germline CDR1 is ENHRY and CDR2 SYGVKD. The CDR3 is made up of 14 amino acids. CDR3 sequence (DNA): TGTGCCATCAGTGAGCGAGACAGGGGTGAAAAACTGTTTTTT. Its translation is CAISERDRGEKLFF.

V and J are TRBV7-2 and TRBJ2-1, with 8 nucleotides matching TRBD2. Per germline, CDR1 SGHTA and CDR2 FQGNSA. V shed 1 base and J 9 bases; nucleotides not matched to a gene: 11. The CDR3 loop spans 16 amino acids. In DNA form, the CDR3 reads TGTGCCAGCAGCTTAGAGGTTCTTGGGCTAGCGGGTGAGCAGTTCTTC. This translates into CASSLEVLGLAGEQFF.

The V and J genes are TRBV4-1 and TRBJ1-3; D ambiguous. There are 15 residues in the CDR3. V dropped 1 base and J dropped 0 bases, with 7 bases sitting between them. The germline V gene encodes CDR1 MGHRA and CDR2 YSYEKL. CDR3 DNA: TGCGCCAGCAGCCAAGGGCCGTTCTCTGGAAACACCATATATTTT. This codes for CASSQGPFSGNTIYF.

The J gene is TRBJ1-3, the V gene TRBV7-8; D might be TRBD1 (6 bases). The germline gives CDR1 SGHVS, CDR2 FQNEAQ. Between the trimmed V and J ends, which lost 9 bases and 2 bases, there was a span of 11 bases. There are 13 residues in the CDR3. CDR3 coding DNA: TGTGCCAGTTCCACAGGGACTGGAAACACCATATATTTT. As protein: CASSTGTGNTIYF. The full variable domain, its missing parts supplied by reference TRBV7-8 and TRBJ1-3, is GAGVSQSPRYKVAKRGQDVALRCDPISGHVSLFWYQQALGQGPEFLTYFQNEAQLDKSGLPSDRFFAERPEGSVSTLKIQRTQQEDSAVYLCASSTGTGNTIYFGEGSWLTVV.

The CDR3 loop reads CASGPSRQGVDGYTF. The CDR3 nucleotides read TGTGCTAGTGGTCCAAGCCGACAGGGCGTGGATGGCTACACCTTC. V usage is TRBV12-5 and J usage is TRBJ1-2, with 7 bases identical to TRBD1. With 5 bases clipped from V and 6 bases from J, the junction kept 12 bases outside the gene matches. The germline V gene encodes CDR1 LGHNT and CDR2 FRNRAP. The CDR3 consists of 15 residues.

The chain carries TRBV15 and TRBJ1-1, with unresolved D. Germline loops: CDR1 LNHNV, CDR2 YYDKDF (reference sequence). The CDR3 runs 15 residues. The ends were cut back, 5 bases at V and 1 base at J, with 14 bases in the middle. CDR3 DNA sequence: TGTGCCACCAGCGCAGAGAGATGGAGGAACACTGAAGCTTTCTTT. Translating it yields CATSAERWRNTEAFF.

The chain is built from TRBV5-4 and TRBJ1-2, with a weak D call TRBD1 (6 bases). This CDR3 has 15 amino acids. V lost 0 bases to trimming and J lost 7 bases, with 16 bases between them. Germline CDR1 reads SGHNT; CDR2 reads YYREEE (reference sequence). In nucleotides, the CDR3 is TGTGCCAGCAGCTTGGCTTTGGGGGGGGCTAGTGGCTACACCTTC. The encoded protein is CASSLALGGASGYTF.

V usage is TRBV6-5 and J usage is TRBJ1-2; D unresolved. V lost 1 base, J lost 5 bases, and 8 bases lay in between. The CDR3 is 13 residues long. CDR1 and CDR2 from the germline V gene are MNHEY and SVGAGI. CDR3 sequence (DNA): TGTGCCAGCAGTTACTTACACGGGTATGGCTACACCTTC. Translated, it gives CASSYLHGYGYTF.

The V call is TRBV5-4, the J call TRBJ1-4, with D unresolved. With 4 bases removed from V and 0 bases from J, the gap between germline ends came to 13 bases. Germline V gene data show CDR1 as SGHNT and CDR2 as YYREEE (reference sequence). The CDR3 covers 16 residues. The CDR3 DNA reads as TGTGCCAGCAGCCCCGCCGGAGGTACAACTAATGAAAAACTGTTTTTT. Its translation is CASSPAGGTTNEKLFF.

The V gene is TRBV4-2, the J gene TRBJ1-4; TRBD1 matches at 7 bases. With 3 bases clipped from V and 0 bases from J, the junction kept 4 bases outside the gene matches. CDR1 is LGHNA and CDR2 is YNFKEQ in the germline V gene. This CDR3 spans 16 amino acids. The CDR3 spells CASSQRQGATNEKLFF. The CDR3 DNA is TGTGCCAGCAGCCAGAGGCAGGGGGCAACTAATGAAAAACTGTTTTTT.

The CDR3 DNA follows: TGTGCCAGCAGCTTGTGGGGGTCTCAAGAGACCCAGTACTTC. This sequence encodes CASSLWGSQETQYF. The V gene is TRBV14, the J gene TRBJ2-5; D assignment may be TRBD1 or TRBD2 (5 bases each). The CDR3 spans 14 residues. CDR1 is SGHDN, CDR2 FVKESK, per germline. The ends were cut back, 5 bases at V and 2 bases at J, with 12 bases in the middle.

The V call is TRBV3-1 (or the pseudogene TRBV3-2), the J call TRBJ2-7; D is ambiguous. CDR1 LGHDT and CDR2 YNNKEL come from the germline V gene (reference sequence). This CDR3 region has 12 residues. Trimming took off 0 bases at V and 5 bases at J, with 5 bases between the two ends. The CDR3 is CASSQEGDEQYF. DNA for the CDR3: TGTGCCAGCAGCCAAGAAGGCGACGAGCAGTACTTC.

In its sample, this clone was seen a few times. This rearrangement joins TRBV11-2 to TRBJ1-4; 9 nucleotides match TRBD1. V was pared by 4 bases and J by 10 bases, with 16 bases of the junction left unmatched. The CDR3 is made up of 17 amino acids. Germline-derived CDR1 and CDR2 are SGHAT and FQNNGV. The CDR3 DNA is TGTGCCAGCAGCTCGCCAGCGAGACAGGGGGTGCTCGGAAAACTGTTTTTT. Translation: CASSSPARQGVLGKLFF.

The rearrangement joins TRBV19 to TRBJ2-1, with 14 positions matching TRBD2. V dropped 5 bases and J dropped 2; count of bases not matched to a gene: 5. CDR1 and CDR2 from the germline V gene are LNHDA and SQIVND (reference sequence). This CDR3 comprises 17 residues. CDR3 in amino acids: CASSRWTSGGTYNEQFF. In nucleotides, the CDR3 is TGTGCCAGTAGTCGGTGGACTAGCGGGGGGACCTACAATGAGCAGTTCTTC.

The CDR3 protein is CASRSGTGTGELFF. DNA of the CDR3: TGTGCCAGCAGATCCGGGACAGGGACCGGGGAGCTGTTTTTT. The chain recombines TRBV11-3 with TRBJ2-2, with 9 bases aligning to TRBD1. Unmatched junction bases numbered 4, after V lost 6 bases and J lost 5 bases. Germline values: CDR1 SGHNT, CDR2 YENEEA. The CDR3 totals 14 residues.